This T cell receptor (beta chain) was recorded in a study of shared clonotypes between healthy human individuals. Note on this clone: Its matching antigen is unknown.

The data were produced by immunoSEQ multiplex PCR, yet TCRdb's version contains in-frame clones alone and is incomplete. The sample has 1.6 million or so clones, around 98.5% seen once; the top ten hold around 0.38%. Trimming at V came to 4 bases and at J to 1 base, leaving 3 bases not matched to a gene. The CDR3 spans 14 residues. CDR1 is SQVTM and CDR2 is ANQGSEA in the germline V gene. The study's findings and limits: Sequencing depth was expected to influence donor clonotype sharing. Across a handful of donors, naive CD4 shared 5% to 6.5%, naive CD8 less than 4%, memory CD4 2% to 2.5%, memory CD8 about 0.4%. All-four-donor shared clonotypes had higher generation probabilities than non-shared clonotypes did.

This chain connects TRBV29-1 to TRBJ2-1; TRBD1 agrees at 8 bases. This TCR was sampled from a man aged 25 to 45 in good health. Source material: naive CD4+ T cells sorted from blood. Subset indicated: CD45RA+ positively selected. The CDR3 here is CSVVGQGSYNEQFF. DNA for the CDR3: TGCAGCGTTGTTGGACAGGGTTCCTACAATGAGCAGTTCTTC.